A selection of T cell receptor beta chains follows, all from one sample in a study of blood T cells in healthy people across ages. TCRdb re-derived calls from the 5' RACE reads in MiXCR, one entry per CDR3 protein. Of over a million distinct CDR3 sequences listed, about 23% are singletons. This sample was shared with a second study, whose subject was T cells of mothers and their children.

Source material: blood. The receptors shown here come from a girl aged 2-10 years in good health. Each CDR3 is given with its conserved first and last residue. A D gene is named only where the DNA matches it firmly. A clone size is listed for some rows: how often the clone was seen (once, few, many), or a class if it is expanded.

>TRBJ2-1|few|15|-|TRBV4-3
CASSQGDEGQGVQFF
TGCGCCAGCAGCCAAGGGGACGAGGGCCAAGGGGTGCAGTTCTTC
>TRBJ2-7|few|14|TRBD1|TRBV29-1
CTSSPPGQGCEQYF
TGCACCTCCTCACCCCCAGGACAGGGCTGCGAGCAGTACTTC
>TRBJ2-3|-|15|-|TRBV5-5
CASSLAGLRGDTQYF
TGTGCCAGCAGCTTGGCCGGCCTTAGGGGAGATACGCAGTATTTT
>TRBJ2-1|few|15|TRBD2|TRBV9
CASSLHPRGVGKQFF
TGTGCCAGCAGCTTACATCCGCGGGGGGTGGGGAAGCAGTTCTTC
>TRBJ2-4|few|16|-|TRBV12-3/TRBV12-4
CASRRGLGGSGNIQYF
TGTGCCAGCAGACGAGGTTTAGGAGGGAGTGGCAACATTCAGTACTTC
>TRBJ1-3|-|11|-|TRBV29-1
CSGSNGNTIYF
TGCAGCGGGAGCAATGGAAACACCATATATTTT
>TRBJ2-7|few|15|TRBD2|TRBV2
CASGGTSGVVYEQYF
TGTGCCAGCGGGGGGACTAGCGGGGTCGTCTACGAGCAGTACTTC
>TRBJ2-3|-|13|TRBD2|TRBV28
CASCAGGTDTQYF
TGTGCCAGCTGCGCGGGAGGCACAGATACGCAGTATTTT
>TRBJ1-1|few|19|TRBD1|TRBV28
CASSLLLRGQGDGKTEAFF
TGTGCCAGCAGTTTACTTCTACGGGGGCAGGGGGACGGGAAAACTGAAGCTTTCTTT
>TRBJ2-1|few|15|TRBD1|TRBV5-8
CASSARQGLENEQFF
TGTGCCAGCAGCGCCAGACAGGGGCTAGAGAATGAGCAGTTCTTC
>TRBJ2-5|-|14|TRBD2|TRBV20-1
CSASKPSGQETQYF
TGCAGTGCAAGTAAGCCTAGCGGCCAAGAGACCCAGTACTTC
>TRBJ2-3|-|16|TRBD2|TRBV11-1
CASSLVMAGEEDTQYF
TGTGCCAGCAGCTTAGTAATGGCGGGAGAAGAGGATACGCAGTATTTT
>TRBJ2-7|few|18|-|TRBV20-1
CSARHPKNRDSRSYEQYF
TGCAGTGCTAGACACCCTAAAAACAGGGACTCGCGCTCCTACGAGCAGTACTTC
>TRBJ2-7|-|14|TRBD1|TRBV12-3/TRBV12-4
CASRAGQVNYEQYF
TGTGCCAGCAGGGCGGGACAGGTGAACTACGAGCAGTACTTC
>TRBJ2-5|-|13|-|TRBV7-2
CASSSINQETQYF
TGTGCCAGCAGCTCTATAAACCAAGAGACCCAGTACTTC
>TRBJ2-7|few|12|-|TRBV12-3/TRBV12-4
CASSRTTYEQYF
TGTGCCAGCAGCCGAACCACCTACGAGCAGTACTTC
>TRBJ2-3|-|15|-|TRBV21-1
CASSPGTGGTDTQYF
TGTGCCAGCAGCCCTGGGACAGGGGGCACGGATACGCAGTATTTT
>TRBJ2-5|few|16|-|TRBV6-1
CASSEGKVMYQETQYF
TGTGCCAGCAGTGAAGGGAAGGTGATGTACCAAGAGACCCAGTACTTC
>TRBJ2-5|few|15|TRBD2|TRBV3-1
CASREGGGRVETQYF
TGTGCCAGCAGGGAGGGCGGGGGTAGAGTTGAGACCCAGTACTTC
>TRBJ2-7|-|14|-|TRBV3-1
CASSQWDSVYEQYF
TGTGCCAGCAGCCAATGGGATTCAGTATACGAGCAGTACTTC
>TRBJ2-7|-|17|TRBD2|TRBV10-3
CAISGTSGRSPGYEQYF
TGTGCCATCAGTGGGACTAGCGGAAGGTCTCCGGGCTACGAGCAGTACTTC
>TRBJ1-1|-|19|-|TRBV20-1
CSARAARGSINLLYGEAFF
TGCAGTGCTAGAGCCGCGCGGGGCTCAATAAATTTGTTGTATGGTGAAGCTTTCTTT
>TRBJ2-5|-|15|-|TRBV4-2
CASSQNQGQAETQYF
TGTGCCAGCAGCCAAAACCAAGGCCAGGCGGAGACCCAGTACTTC
>TRBJ1-3|-|11|-|TRBV12-3/TRBV12-4
CASSPPDTIYF
TGTGCCAGCAGCCCTCCCGACACCATATATTTT
>TRBJ2-5|few|19|TRBD2|TRBV23-1
CASSQLGEGLVVSGETQYF
TGCGCCAGCAGTCAACTCGGTGAAGGACTAGTGGTATCGGGAGAGACCCAGTACTTC
>TRBJ2-3|-|12|-|TRBV10-3
CAIRDFTDTQYF
TGTGCCATCAGGGACTTCACAGATACGCAGTATTTT
>TRBJ2-5|-|17|TRBD1|TRBV12-3/TRBV12-4
CASSFLSGTGSMETQYF
TGTGCCAGCAGTTTCCTTTCCGGGACAGGCTCCATGGAGACCCAGTACTTC
>TRBJ2-1|-|13|-|TRBV7-8
CASSLTSLNEQFF
TGTGCCAGCAGCTTGACGTCCCTCAATGAGCAGTTCTTC
>TRBJ2-1|few|11|TRBD2|TRBV6-5
CASSSSGGQFF
TGTGCCAGCAGTTCTAGCGGTGGGCAGTTCTTC
>TRBJ1-2|-|11|-|TRBV28
CASSISGPYTF
TGTGCCAGCAGCATATCGGGACCGTACACCTTC
>TRBJ1-2|-|13|-|TRBV29-1
CSVQRTESYGYPF
TGCAGCGTTCAAAGGACGGAGAGTTATGGCTACCCCTTC
>TRBJ2-7|-|14|-|TRBV12-3/TRBV12-4
CASSLGRNSYEQYF
TGTGCCAGCAGTCTGGGACGGAACTCCTACGAGCAGTACTTC
>TRBJ2-5|few|18|TRBD2|TRBV11-2
CASSPRLRLAGVGETQYF
TGTGCCAGCAGCCCCCGACTCCGGCTAGCGGGAGTCGGGGAGACCCAGTACTTC
>TRBJ1-2|few|15|-|TRBV27
CASSFQGHEGYGYTF
TGTGCCAGCAGTTTCCAGGGACATGAGGGATATGGCTACACCTTC
>TRBJ1-1|few|12|-|TRBV12-3/TRBV12-4
CASSPGLPEAFF
TGTGCCAGCAGCCCCGGCCTTCCTGAAGCTTTCTTT
>TRBJ2-7|few|14|TRBD2|TRBV28
CASSSGRAFYEQYF
TGTGCCAGCAGTAGCGGGAGGGCCTTCTACGAGCAGTACTTC
>TRBJ1-2|few|19|TRBD1|TRBV9
CASSVAPGGEEEANYGYTF
TGTGCCAGCAGCGTAGCCCCAGGGGGCGAGGAGGAAGCTAACTATGGCTACACCTTC
>TRBJ1-2|few|13|TRBD1|TRBV29-1
CSAPGQENYGYTF
TGCAGCGCCCCGGGACAGGAAAACTATGGCTACACCTTC
>TRBJ2-7|-|15|-|TRBV5-5
CASSLEAAVFYEQYF
TGTGCCAGCAGCTTGGAGGCAGCGGTTTTCTACGAGCAGTACTTC
>TRBJ1-2|-|15|-|TRBV28
CASSYPGTGSYGYTF
TGTGCCAGCAGTTATCCCGGGACCGGATCCTATGGCTACACCTTC
>TRBJ1-2|once|12|-|TRBV11-2
CASSLVDNGYTF
TGTGCCAGCAGCTTAGTAGATAATGGCTACACCTTC
>TRBJ2-7|few|14|-|TRBV28
CASSSQGVVDEQYF
TGTGCCAGCAGTTCACAAGGAGTTGTAGACGAGCAGTACTTC
>TRBJ1-2|few|16|TRBD1|TRBV5-1
CASSLAPGQGAPWNTF
TGCGCCAGCAGCTTGGCGCCGGGACAGGGAGCCCCATGGAACACCTTC
>TRBJ1-6|few|15|TRBD1|TRBV12-3/TRBV12-4
CASRWDSSYNSPLHF
TGTGCCAGCAGGTGGGACAGCTCCTATAATTCACCCCTCCACTTT
>TRBJ2-5|few|14|-|TRBV24-1
CATSDRYRGQTQYF
TGTGCCACCAGTGATCGTTATAGGGGACAGACCCAGTACTTC
>TRBJ2-7|-|17|TRBD2|TRBV3-1
CASSQGKQRGASYEQYF
TGTGCCAGCAGCCAAGGGAAACAGCGGGGGGCCTCCTACGAGCAGTACTTC